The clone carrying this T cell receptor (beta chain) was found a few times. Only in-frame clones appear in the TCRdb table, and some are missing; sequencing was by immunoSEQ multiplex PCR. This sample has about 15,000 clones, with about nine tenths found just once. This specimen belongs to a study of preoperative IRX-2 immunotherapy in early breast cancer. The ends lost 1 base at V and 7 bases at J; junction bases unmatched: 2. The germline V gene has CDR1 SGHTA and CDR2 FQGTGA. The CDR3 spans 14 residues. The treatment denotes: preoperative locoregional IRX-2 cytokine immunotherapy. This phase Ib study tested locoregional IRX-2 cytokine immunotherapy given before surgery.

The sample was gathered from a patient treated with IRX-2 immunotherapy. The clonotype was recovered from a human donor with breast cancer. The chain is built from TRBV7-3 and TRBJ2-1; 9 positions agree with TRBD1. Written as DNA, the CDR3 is TGTGCCAGCAGCTTAAGAGGACAGGGGAATGAGCAGTTCTTC. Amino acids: CASSLRGQGNEQFF.